These 22 T cell receptor beta chains share one sample of origin, sequenced in a study of graft-versus-host responses after intestinal transplantation. The antigens of these receptors remain unknown. The repertoire was sequenced with immunoSEQ multiplex PCR; TCRdb's copy has only in-frame clones and lacks some. This sample carries 23,000 or so clones, more than 75% of them seen once, and the ten largest clones take over 0.75%. Source: unstimulated CD8+ T cells sorted from spleen or lymph node cells, taken before transplant. Source of these receptors: a human donor who was the organ donor for an intestinal transplant.

The CDR3 protein is CASSYSLTEYGYTF. In nucleotides, the CDR3 is TGTGCCAGCAGTTACTCGTTGACAGAATATGGCTACACCTTC. The chain employs TRBV6-5 and TRBJ1-2, with D possibly matching TRBD1 (5 bases). Per the germline V gene, CDR1 is MNHEY and CDR2 is SVGAGI. The CDR3 runs 14 residues. V gave up 0 bases and J gave up 5 bases, with 10 bases separating them.

The V gene is TRBV27, the J gene TRBJ1-1; 8 nucleotides agree with TRBD1. Unmatched junction bases numbered 5, after V lost 2 bases and J lost 9 bases. Germline CDR1 reads MNHEY; CDR2 reads SMNVEV (reference sequence). The CDR3 is made up of 13 amino acids. The CDR3 DNA follows: TGTGCCAGCAGTTTAGGACAGGGAAAAAAAGCTTTCTTT. This encodes CASSLGQGKKAFF.

The genes are TRBV7-6 and TRBJ2-7, with a tentative D call TRBD1 (5 bases). V was shortened by 5 bases and J by 4 bases, with 12 bases between the two germline ends. In germline, CDR1 is SGHVS, CDR2 FNYEAQ. The CDR3 has 13 residues. As DNA, the CDR3 is TGTGCCAGCAGCCCCCTCGACAGTTACGAGCAGTACTTC. This codes for CASSPLDSYEQYF.

The chain joins TRBV5-1 to TRBJ2-1; the D is unclear. Trimming cost V 4 bases and J 4 bases, with 9 bases left between them. This CDR3 region has 13 residues. Germline V gene sequence: CDR1 SGHRS, CDR2 YFSETQ. CDR3 residues: CASSPYGYNEQFF. Written as DNA, the CDR3 is TGCGCCAGCAGCCCCTATGGTTACAATGAGCAGTTCTTC. The full variable domain, rest sourced from reference TRBV5-1 and TRBJ2-1, is KAGVTQTPRYLIKTRGQQVTLSCSPISGHRSVSWYQQTPGQGLQFLFEYFSETQRNKGNFPGRFSGRQFSNSRSEMNVSTLELGDSALYLCASSPYGYNEQFFGPGTRLTVL.

The chain couples TRBV6-4 to TRBJ2-2; 7 nucleotides match TRBD1. Germline V gene data show CDR1 as MRHNA and CDR2 as SNTAGT. J was trimmed by 4 bases and V by 0 bases; bases with no gene match: 8. The CDR3 consists of 17 residues. CDR3 in amino acids: CASSDSFHRGSTGELFF. The CDR3 DNA sequence: TGTGCCAGCAGTGACTCGTTTCACAGGGGATCCACCGGGGAGCTGTTTTTT.

By sample share, this clone is medium-sized (0.01 to 0.1%). The gene calls are TRBV29-1 and TRBJ2-2; D may correspond to TRBD1 or TRBD2 (5 bases each). V gave up 8 bases and J gave up 6 bases, with 10 bases separating them. This CDR3 has 11 amino acids. Germline-derived CDR1 and CDR2 are SQVTM and ANQGSEA. The CDR3 spells CSIEGPGELFF. CDR3 DNA sequence: TGCAGCATCGAGGGGCCCGGGGAGCTGTTTTTT.

V usage is TRBV18 and J usage is TRBJ1-2; D call uncertain. The germline V gene has CDR1 KGHSH and CDR2 LQKENI. Trimming stripped 3 bases from V and 5 bases from J, with 7 bases between. CDR3 size: 12 residues. The DNA for the CDR3 is TGTGCCAGCTCACCTACAGAATATGGCTACACCTTC. This codes for CASSPTEYGYTF. The full variable domain, rest sourced from reference TRBV18 and TRBJ1-2, is NAGVMQNPRHLVRRRGQEARLRCSPMKGHSHVYWYRQLPEEGLKFMVYLQKENIIDESGMPKERFSAEFPKEGPSILRIQQVVRGDSAAYFCASSPTEYGYTFGSGTRLTVV.

This clone was recorded once. The chain couples TRBV2 to TRBJ2-1; TRBD2 agrees at 9 bases. The CDR3 is made up of 15 amino acids. With V trimmed by 2 bases and J by 6 bases, 5 bases remained unmatched. From germline, CDR1 is SNHLY and CDR2 FYNNEI. CDR3 sequence: CASSEFAGGFNEQFF. The CDR3 DNA follows: TGTGCCAGCAGTGAATTCGCGGGGGGGTTCAATGAGCAGTTCTTC.

The chain uses TRBV4-2 and TRBJ2-5; 7 bases align to TRBD1. TRBJ2-7 explains the end of the DNA better; the J call may be wrong. CDR1 and CDR2 (germline): LGHNA, YNFKEQ. This CDR3 spans 14 amino acids. The DNA for the CDR3 is TGTGCCAGCAGCCACAACAGGGGTGTTTACGAGCAGTACTTC. It translates to CASSHNRGVYEQYF.

The chain has TRBV27 and TRBJ1-5, with D unresolved. V lost 9 bases, J lost 3 bases, and 12 bases lay in between. In germline, CDR1 is MNHEY, CDR2 SMNVEV (reference sequence). CDR3 length equals 13 residues. This chain's CDR3 is CASGWALNQPQHF. In nucleotides, the CDR3 is TGTGCCAGTGGCTGGGCCCTCAATCAGCCCCAGCATTTT.

Comments on this clone: As the CDR3 is not closed by the conserved phenylalanine or tryptophan, this likely results from a read error. The chain carries TRBV27 and TRBJ2-7, with TRBD1 as a possible D gene (5 bases). With 6 bases removed from V and 2 bases from J, the gap between germline ends came to 5 bases. The CDR3 contains 11 residues. The germline gives CDR1 MNHEY, CDR2 SMNVEV (reference sequence). CDR3 protein: CASRDTYEQYL. The CDR3 nucleotides are TGTGCCAGCAGGGACACCTACGAGCAGTACCTC.

This chain links TRBV5-6 with TRBJ2-6; D possibly corresponds to TRBD2 (5 bases). CDR1 is SGHDT and CDR2 is YYEEEE in the germline V gene. CDR3 size: 18 residues. With 7 bases removed from V and 5 bases from J, the gap between germline ends came to 25 bases. The CDR3 nucleotides read TGTGCCAGCCTGAGGGCCAATAGGTCACAAAGTCGGGCCAACGTCCTGACTTTC. Translating gives CASLRANRSQSRANVLTF.

This sequence joins TRBV27 and TRBJ1-2, with D tentatively TRBD1 (5 bases). Trimming stripped 6 bases from V and 5 bases from J, with 13 bases between. This CDR3 contains 13 residues. The germline V gene has CDR1 MNHEY and CDR2 SMNVEV (reference sequence). Here the CDR3 reads CASSPAGGYGYTF. DNA of the CDR3: TGTGCCAGCAGCCCCGCCGGGGGGTATGGCTACACCTTC.

The J gene is TRBJ2-1, the V gene TRBV4-1, with D unresolved. Germline V gene sequence: CDR1 MGHRA, CDR2 YSYEKL. CDR3 length: 14 residues. Trimming cost V 3 bases and J 6 bases, with 12 bases left between them. CDR3 region: CASSQDDWGNEQFF. In DNA, the CDR3 is TGCGCCAGCAGCCAGGATGACTGGGGCAATGAGCAGTTCTTC.

The J gene is TRBJ1-2, the V gene TRBV13; 7 bases are a match to TRBD1. Trimming cost V 5 bases and J 8 bases; bases outside gene matches: 14. The CDR3 has 15 residues. Germline V gene lookup returns CDR1 PRHDT and CDR2 FYEKMQ (reference sequence). CDR3: CASSIAIQGLEGYTF. The CDR3 DNA sequence: TGTGCCAGCAGCATAGCAATACAGGGGTTGGAGGGCTACACCTTC.

Note on this clone: One end of the junction fails to match germline, which may point to a read error. The chain carries TRBV18 and TRBJ2-7; 8 bases are shared with TRBD1. CDR1 KGHSH and CDR2 LQKENI come from the germline V gene. The CDR3 is 15 residues long. Here the CDR3 reads CASSPPGLSQGDPRF. CDR3 coding DNA: TGTGCCAGCTCACCACCGGGTTTGTCACAGGGGGACCCACGCTTC.

This chain uses TRBV7-8 with TRBJ2-7; no definite D call. Per germline, CDR1 SGHVS and CDR2 FQNEAQ. This CDR3 is built from 12 residues. V lost 0 bases to trimming and J lost 3 bases, with 3 bases between them. The CDR3 region has the DNA TGTGCCAGCAGCTTAGCGCTCTACGAGCAGTACTTC. Encoded protein: CASSLALYEQYF. The entire variable domain, with the rest obtained from reference TRBV7-8 and TRBJ2-7, is as follows: GAGVSQSPRYKVAKRGQDVALRCDPISGHVSLFWYQQALGQGPEFLTYFQNEAQLDKSGLPSDRFFAERPEGSVSTLKIQRTQQEDSAVYLCASSLALYEQYFGPGTRLTVT.

The CDR3 bases are TGTGCCAGCAGCACACAGGACAGGGGGCTCGACGAGCAGTACTTC. This sequence encodes CASSTQDRGLDEQYF. The V call is TRBV13, the J call TRBJ2-7; TRBD1 aligns across 11 bases. J was trimmed by 5 bases and V by 5 bases; bases with no gene match: 8. CDR1 is PRHDT and CDR2 is FYEKMQ in the germline V gene (reference sequence). There are 15 residues in the CDR3.

This clone was found a few times. This chain links TRBV5-1 with TRBJ2-5; D remains ambiguous. This CDR3 spans 12 amino acids. Germline values: CDR1 SGHRS, CDR2 YFSETQ. Trimming shortened V by 2 bases and J by 5 bases, and 7 bases separated the two germline ends. The CDR3 is CASSFLGETQYF. The CDR3, as DNA: TGCGCCAGCAGCTTCCTTGGTGAGACCCAGTACTTC.

This clone was seen once. This sequence joins TRBV6-6 and TRBJ2-1; maybe TRBD1 (6 bases). The germline V gene encodes CDR1 MNHNY and CDR2 SVGAGI (reference sequence). V was pared by 3 bases and J by 4 bases, with 16 bases between. This CDR3 is 16 amino acids long. The CDR3: CASSYISGQLYNEQFF. CDR3 sequence (DNA): TGTGCCAGCAGTTATATCTCGGGACAACTTTACAATGAGCAGTTCTTC.

The chain employs TRBV5-1 and TRBJ2-1; D uncertain. Germline V CDR1 and CDR2: SGHRS, YFSETQ. The CDR3 contains 13 residues. V was pared by 1 base and J by 4 bases, with 6 bases between. The CDR3 DNA sequence: TGCGCCAGCAGCTTGTGGTCATACAATGAGCAGTTCTTC. Its protein is CASSLWSYNEQFF.

The chain joins TRBV7-2 to TRBJ2-5; D is perhaps TRBD1 or TRBD2 (5 bases each). Germline V gene sequence: CDR1 SGHTA, CDR2 FQGNSA. The CDR3 loop spans 13 amino acids. V gave up 1 base and J gave up 3 bases, with 6 bases separating them. Here the CDR3 DNA reads TGTGCCAGCAGCTTAGTGGGGGAAGAGACCCAGTACTTC. It translates to CASSLVGEETQYF. Full variable domain (rest looked up from reference TRBV7-2 and TRBJ2-5): GAGVSQSPSNKVTEKGKDVELRCDPISGHTALYWYRQSLGQGLEFLIYFQGNSAPDKSGLPSDRFSAERTGGSVSTLTIQRTQQEDSAVYLCASSLVGEETQYFGPGTRLLVL.